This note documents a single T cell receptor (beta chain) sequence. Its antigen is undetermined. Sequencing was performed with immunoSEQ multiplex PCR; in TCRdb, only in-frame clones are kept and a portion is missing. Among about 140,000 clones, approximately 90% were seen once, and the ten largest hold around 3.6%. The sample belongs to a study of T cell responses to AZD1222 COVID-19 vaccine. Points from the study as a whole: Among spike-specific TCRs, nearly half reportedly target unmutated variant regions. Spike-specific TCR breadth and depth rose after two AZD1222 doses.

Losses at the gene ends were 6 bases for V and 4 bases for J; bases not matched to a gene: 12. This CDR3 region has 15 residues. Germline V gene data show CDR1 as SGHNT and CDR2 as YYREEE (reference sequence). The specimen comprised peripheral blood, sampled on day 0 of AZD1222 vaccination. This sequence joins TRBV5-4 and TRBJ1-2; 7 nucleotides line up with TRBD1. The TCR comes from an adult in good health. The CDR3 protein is CASTQGGGRGYGYTF. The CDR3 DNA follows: TGTGCCAGCACCCAGGGAGGGGGCAGGGGCTATGGCTACACCTTC. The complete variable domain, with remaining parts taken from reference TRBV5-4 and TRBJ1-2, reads ETGVTQSPTHLIKTRGQQVTLRCSSQSGHNTVSWYQQALGQGPQFIFQYYREEENGRGNFPPRFSGLQFPNYSSELNVNALELDDSALYLCASTQGGGRGYGYTFGSGTRLTVV.